Below, 9 T cell receptor beta chains from the same sample are listed, as sequenced in a study of cytomegalovirus exposure and HLA in healthy donors. The study ran its PCR with 60 Vbeta and 13 Jbeta primers. Profiling relied on immunoSEQ multiplex PCR, and the TCRdb table lists in-frame clones only, not all of them. The table shows under 150,000 clones, with around three quarters occurring only once. Material: PBMCs. These receptor sequences come from a man aged 25 to 40 in good health and CMV-seropositive.

The rearrangement uses TRBV19 and TRBJ1-5, with D possibly matching TRBD1 (6 bases). The CDR3 is 17 residues long. Germline V gives CDR1 LNHDA, CDR2 SQIVND (reference sequence). Trimming removed 4 bases at V and 0 bases at J, with 16 bases between. DNA for the CDR3: TGTGCCAGTAGTACCTGGACAGTTCCCTTTAGCAATCAGCCCCAGCATTTT. Translating gives CASSTWTVPFSNQPQHF.

This rearrangement joins TRBV4-1 to TRBJ1-4; 9 bases line up with TRBD1. Losses at the gene ends were 4 bases for V and 5 bases for J; bases not matched to a gene: 5. The CDR3 spans 15 residues. Germline-derived CDR1 and CDR2 are MGHRA and YSYEKL. DNA for the CDR3: TGCGCCAGCAGCCGCACTGGACAGGGGAATGAAAAACTGTTTTTT. This translates into CASSRTGQGNEKLFF.

The V call is TRBV19, the J call TRBJ1-4; D remains ambiguous. Per germline, CDR1 LNHDA and CDR2 SQIVND (reference sequence). This CDR3 contains 12 residues. V shed 5 bases and J shed 7 bases, with 8 bases lying between them. The DNA of the CDR3 is TGTGCCAGTAGTCAAGCCCGTGAAAAACTGTTTTTT. Protein: CASSQAREKLFF.

The chain recombines TRBV11-3 with TRBJ2-3; 8 bases line up with TRBD2. The V gene end was trimmed by 2 bases and the J gene end by 4 bases; junction bases not matched to a gene: 14. The CDR3 is 18 amino acids. The germline CDR1 and CDR2 sequences are SGHNT and YENEEA. For the CDR3, the DNA is TGTGCCAGCAGCTTATCCCTTGGGCTAGCGGGTTACTCAGATACGCAGTATTTT. Translating it yields CASSLSLGLAGYSDTQYF.

V and J are TRBV6-1 and TRBJ2-7; TRBD1 matches at 12 bases. The CDR3 runs to 14 residues. Looked up from germline, CDR1 is MNHNS and CDR2 is SASEGT. Losses at the gene ends were 4 bases for V and 5 bases for J; bases not matched to a gene: 3. CDR3 in DNA: TGTGCCAGCAGTGGGGGGACAGGGGGCAACGAGCAGTACTTC. Translated, it gives CASSGGTGGNEQYF.

The chain uses TRBV30 and TRBJ2-3; maybe TRBD1 (6 bases). The CDR3 has 12 amino acids. Per the germline V gene, CDR1 is GTSNPN and CDR2 is SVGIG (reference sequence). The V gene lost 1 base and the J gene lost 10 bases, with 12 bases spanning the gap. The CDR3 here is CAWSGRGLAQYF. The CDR3 DNA sequence: TGTGCCTGGAGTGGCAGGGGCCTTGCGCAGTATTTT.

The chain carries TRBV4-3 and TRBJ1-2; D unresolved. CDR1 and CDR2 from the germline V gene are LGHNA and YSLEER. This CDR3 comprises 14 residues. Trimming removed 0 bases from V and 4 bases from J, with 9 bases in between. CDR3 protein: CASSQEIASYGYTF. CDR3 DNA: TGCGCCAGCAGCCAAGAGATAGCAAGCTATGGCTACACCTTC.

This chain links TRBV30 with TRBJ1-2; D is possibly TRBD1 (5 bases). The CDR3 extends over 18 amino acids. Trimming stripped 0 bases from V and 8 bases from J, with 28 bases between. CDR1 is GTSNPN, CDR2 SVGIG, per germline (reference sequence). The CDR3 region has the DNA TGTGCCTGGAGTGTAATTAGGCGGGGCCCGGCCCGAAGAAGGGGCTACACCTTC. Protein: CAWSVIRRGPARRRGYTF.

The J gene is TRBJ2-7, the V gene TRBV20-1; unclear D gene. V lost 1 base and J 3 bases, leaving 4 bases between the germline ends. CDR3 size: 11 residues. Looked up from germline, CDR1 is DFQATT and CDR2 is SNEGSKA (reference sequence). Here the CDR3 DNA reads TGCAGTGCTAGAGGTCGCTACGAGCAGTACTTC. Its translation: CSARGRYEQYF.